One sample yielded the 4 T cell receptor beta chains listed below, sequenced in a study of shared clonotypes between healthy human individuals. Naive CD8 cells lacked CD45RO and underwent positive selection for CCR7, leaving out terminally differentiated effector memory CD45RA+ cells. Assay: immunoSEQ multiplex PCR; the TCRdb copy retains only in-frame clones and omits some. Here the sample spans around 2,000,000 clones, about 92% being singletons. The sequenced material came from naive CD8+ T cells from PBMCs. Every receptor here comes from a man between 18 and 29 years old in good health. Some clones in this sample may be carry-over from other donors' samples.

V gene TRBV27 combines with J gene TRBJ2-7, with 10 bases aligning to TRBD2. CDR1 and CDR2 (germline): MNHEY, SMNVEV (reference sequence). The V gene end was trimmed by 6 bases and the J gene end by 4 bases; junction bases not matched to a gene: 12. This CDR3 is built from 16 residues. The CDR3 bases are TGTGCCAGCAGACCAAGGTTGGGACTAGCGTCTTACGAGCAGTACTTC. Protein: CASRPRLGLASYEQYF.

V usage is TRBV15 and J usage is TRBJ2-5; a possible D gene is TRBD2 (7 bases). V gave up 0 bases and J gave up 5 bases, with 13 bases separating them. From germline, CDR1 is LNHNV and CDR2 YYDKDF (reference sequence). The CDR3 has 15 amino acids. CDR3 amino acids: CATSRDLGRGETQYF. CDR3 DNA: TGTGCCACCAGCAGAGATTTAGGGAGGGGGGAGACCCAGTACTTC.

The chain is built from TRBV27 and TRBJ2-1, with D hard to call. The CDR3 has 14 amino acids. V gave up 3 bases and J gave up 6 bases, with 12 bases separating them. Per the germline V gene, CDR1 is MNHEY and CDR2 is SMNVEV (reference sequence). In DNA, the CDR3 is TGTGCCAGCAGTTTTCTAGGGAAAATCAATGAGCAGTTCTTC. This codes for CASSFLGKINEQFF.

The sample holds one count of this clone. This chain connects TRBV7-2 to TRBJ2-1; D may be TRBD1 or TRBD2 (7 bases each). The CDR3 contains 14 residues. Trimming cost V 4 bases and J 8 bases, with 15 bases left between them. Germline values: CDR1 SGHTA, CDR2 FQGNSA. The CDR3 DNA follows: TGTGCCAGCAGCTCATGGGGAGGGGGCGATGAGCAGTTCTTC. Amino acids: CASSSWGGGDEQFF. The variable domain in full, with the rest retrieved from reference TRBV7-2 and TRBJ2-1, is GAGVSQSPSNKVTEKGKDVELRCDPISGHTALYWYRQSLGQGLEFLIYFQGNSAPDKSGLPSDRFSAERTGGSVSTLTIQRTQQEDSAVYLCASSSWGGGDEQFFGPGTRLTVL.